The 30 T cell receptor beta chains in this list originate from one sample, sequenced in a study of shared T cell receptors in the human thymus. Clones were sequenced by immunoSEQ multiplex PCR, and TCRdb holds only the in-frame ones, with some missing. This repertoire shows about 660,000 clones, roughly 90% found once; its top ten account for around 0.01%. These data are also associated with another study on human thymus T cells.

Specimen: thymocytes. The receptors come from a boy younger than two with a congenital heart defect.

In its sample, this clone was seen a few times. This rearrangement joins TRBV6-1 to TRBJ2-7, with D perhaps TRBD1 (5 bases). V lost 0 bases and J lost 2, with 11 bases in between. Germline V lookup: CDR1 MNHNS, CDR2 SASEGT. The CDR3 spans 15 residues. In DNA form, the CDR3 reads TGTGCCAGCAGTGAAGCGGAGACAGAAGCCTACGAGCAGTACTTC. Translated: CASSEAETEAYEQYF.

The rearrangement joins TRBV5-6 to TRBJ2-3; 8 bases line up with TRBD1. This CDR3 contains 15 residues. From germline, CDR1 is SGHDT and CDR2 YYEEEE. Losses at the gene ends were 1 base for V and 6 bases for J; bases not matched to a gene: 7. The CDR3 DNA is TGTGCCAGCAGCTTGCTGACCAGGGGGCCTGATACGCAGTATTTT. Translating gives CASSLLTRGPDTQYF.

This chain links TRBV19 with TRBJ1-2; tentative D call: TRBD1 (6 bases). The V end was cut by 5 bases, the J end by 7 bases, with 14 bases between. The CDR3 runs to 13 residues. Germline CDR1 and CDR2: LNHDA and SQIVND (reference sequence). The CDR3 sequence is CASSVQGSGGYTF. The CDR3 nucleotides read TGTGCCAGTAGTGTACAGGGCTCCGGTGGCTACACCTTC.

The V and J genes are TRBV19 and TRBJ2-7; 14 bases map to TRBD2. This CDR3 has 15 residues. CDR1 is LNHDA, CDR2 SQIVND, per germline (reference sequence). V was pared by 5 bases and J by 5 bases, with 5 bases of the junction left unmatched. CDR3 region: CASSRLAGGHHEQYF. Here the CDR3 DNA reads TGTGCCAGTAGTCGACTAGCGGGAGGGCACCACGAGCAGTACTTC. The full variable domain, in which reference TRBV19 and TRBJ2-7 provide the parts outside the CDR3, is DGGITQSPKYLFRKEGQNVTLSCEQNLNHDAMYWYRQDPGQGLRLIYYSQIVNDFQKGDIAEGYSVSREKKESFPLTVTSAQKNPTAFYLCASSRLAGGHHEQYFGPGTRLTVT.

The chain combines TRBV7-6 with TRBJ2-3; 9 nucleotides align to TRBD2. The J segment lost 2 bases and the V segment lost 5 bases, leaving 14 bases of the junction unmatched. From germline, CDR1 is SGHVS and CDR2 FNYEAQ. The CDR3 sequence is 18 residues long. CDR3 coding DNA: TGTGCCAGCAGCATGCAAAAGGGGCGGGGGGGTGACACAGATACGCAGTATTTT. It translates to CASSMQKGRGGDTDTQYF.

The chain uses TRBV4-1 and TRBJ2-7, with 7 nucleotides matching TRBD1. Unmatched junction bases numbered 17, after V lost 4 bases and J lost 2 bases. CDR3 length: 18 amino acids. Germline loops: CDR1 MGHRA, CDR2 YSYEKL. CDR3 DNA: TGCGCCAGCAGCCCCACCCAGAGGGGGCGCGGTGGAACCTACGAGCAGTACTTC. It encodes CASSPTQRGRGGTYEQYF.

This chain joins TRBV6-6 and TRBJ1-2, with a possible D match to TRBD1 (6 bases). V lost 6 bases and J lost 12, with 11 bases in between. The CDR3 length is 10 residues. Germline values: CDR1 MNHNY, CDR2 SVGAGI (reference sequence). This chain's CDR3 is CASRVRDNTF. As DNA, the CDR3 is TGTGCCAGCAGAGTCCGGGACAACACCTTC.

The J gene is TRBJ2-7, the V gene TRBV30; 8 bases line up with TRBD1. CDR3 length: 13 amino acids. Germline V lookup: CDR1 GTSNPN, CDR2 SVGIG (reference sequence). J lost 4 bases, V lost 0 bases, and 2 bases had no gene match. The DNA of the CDR3 is TGTGCCTGGAGTGTACAGGGGGATTACGAGCAGTACTTC. This translates into CAWSVQGDYEQYF.

About this clone itself: Lacking the conserved final phenylalanine or tryptophan, this CDR3 likely reflects a read error. The DNA is omitted, as the CDR3 cannot be located on it reliably, and the CDR3 follows TCRdb's listing. CDR3 protein: CAISGGDRGRSA. This chain links TRBV10-3 with TRBJ2-7; the table's D call, TRBD1, has no DNA check behind it. The germline gives CDR1 ENHRY, CDR2 SYGVKD. The CDR3 adds up to 12 amino acids, both ends counted.

DNA of the CDR3: TGTGCCAGCAGCTTAGCGTCGGGGTGGGGGGCCTACGAGCAGTACTTC. This translates into CASSLASGWGAYEQYF. This chain links TRBV7-6 with TRBJ2-7; D possibly corresponds to TRBD2 (6 bases). The germline V and J ends were trimmed by 0 bases and 2 bases, with 14 bases remaining between them. The CDR3 sequence is 16 residues long. Germline loops: CDR1 SGHVS, CDR2 FNYEAQ.

V gene TRBV7-9 combines with J gene TRBJ2-3; 8 nucleotides match TRBD1. From germline, CDR1 is SEHNR and CDR2 FQNEAQ (reference sequence). Trimming at V came to 6 bases and at J to 4 bases, leaving 9 bases not matched to a gene. CDR3 length: 15 amino acids. CDR3 sequence reads: CASRTQGARADTQYF. CDR3 DNA sequence: TGTGCCAGCAGGACCCAGGGGGCGAGGGCAGATACGCAGTATTTT.

The chain uses TRBV28 and TRBJ2-7; TRBD2 is a possible D gene (6 bases). V was trimmed by 3 bases and J by 7 bases, leaving 13 bases between them. This CDR3 is 13 amino acids long. Germline V gene lookup returns CDR1 MDHEN and CDR2 SYDVKM. The CDR3 DNA reads TGTGCCAGCAGTTTCGGCAGGAGGGGTGAGCAGTACTTC. Protein sequence: CASSFGRRGEQYF.

Remarks on this clone: Other DNA sequences of this sample code for an identical CDR3. This CDR3 is CASSLEGGTGELFF. The CDR3 bases are TGCGCCAGCAGCTTAGAAGGGGGCACCGGGGAGCTGTTTTTT. The genes are TRBV5-1 and TRBJ2-2; a weak D match, TRBD1 (6 bases). V lost 2 bases and J 4 bases, leaving 9 bases between the germline ends. Germline-derived CDR1 and CDR2 are SGHRS and YFSETQ. The length of the CDR3 is 14 residues.

This clone has just one count. CDR3 sequence reads: CASSLEYRGRARYEQYF. DNA of the CDR3: TGTGCCAGCAGCTTAGAGTATCGCGGGAGGGCGAGATACGAGCAGTACTTC. The chain has TRBV11-3 and TRBJ2-7, with TRBD2 matching over 9 bases. With V trimmed by 0 bases and J by 4 bases, 10 bases remained unmatched. Germline-derived CDR1 and CDR2 are SGHNT and YENEEA. The CDR3 length is 17 residues.

This chain uses TRBV20-1 with TRBJ2-3, with D unresolved. This CDR3 is built from 10 residues. The V gene's germline CDR1 is DFQATT and CDR2 SNEGSKA (reference sequence). The CDR3 reads CSATLDTQYF. The CDR3 region has the DNA TGCAGCGCGACTTTGGATACGCAGTATTTT.

This clone came up once. This chain connects TRBV7-2 to TRBJ2-1; D might be TRBD2 (5 bases). V was clipped by 6 bases and J by 5 bases, with 11 bases between them. Germline V CDR1 and CDR2: SGHTA, FQGNSA. The CDR3 has 13 amino acids. This CDR3 reads CASRDSGNNEQFF. For the CDR3, the DNA is TGTGCCAGCAGGGACTCCGGGAACAATGAGCAGTTCTTC.

The genes are TRBV6-1 and TRBJ2-7, with 9 bases identical to TRBD1. Germline V lookup: CDR1 MNHNS, CDR2 SASEGT. CDR3 length: 13 residues. V shed 6 bases, J shed 5 bases, and the junction held 5 bases outside the gene matches. CDR3 protein: CASRWTGDDEQYF. The CDR3 nucleotides read TGTGCCAGCAGATGGACAGGGGACGACGAGCAGTACTTC.

The V and J genes are TRBV28 and TRBJ1-1, with 8 bases matching TRBD1. The CDR3 has 18 amino acids. Trimming removed 5 bases from V and 0 bases from J; junction bases left unmatched: 14. Germline CDR1 MDHEN, CDR2 SYDVKM. CDR3 in DNA: TGTGCCAGCAGTCTGATGGGACAGGTTGACGACATGAACACTGAAGCTTTCTTT. It yields the protein CASSLMGQVDDMNTEAFF.

V usage is TRBV7-9 and J usage is TRBJ2-7, with 12 bases identical to TRBD1. Looked up from germline, CDR1 is SEHNR and CDR2 is FQNEAQ (reference sequence). CDR3 length equals 15 residues. Losses at the gene ends were 7 bases for V and 6 bases for J; bases not matched to a gene: 10. CDR3 amino acids: CASTPPGQGAGEQYF. The CDR3 DNA is TGTGCCAGCACCCCTCCGGGACAGGGGGCTGGCGAGCAGTACTTC.

The chain has TRBV10-1 and TRBJ2-1; D gene ambiguous. Trimming stripped 0 bases from V and 2 bases from J, with 11 bases between. This CDR3 has 16 residues. Germline-derived CDR1 and CDR2 are WNHNN and SYGVQD (reference sequence). The CDR3 bases are TGCGCCAGCAGTGAGTCGTTGCGGAGAACCTACAATGAGCAGTTCTTC. It codes for CASSESLRRTYNEQFF.

This clone has only one observation. The V call is TRBV10-3, the J call TRBJ2-3, with TRBD2 matching over 10 bases. Germline loops: CDR1 ENHRY, CDR2 SYGVKD. After removal of 6 bases from V and 4 bases from J, the junction contained 13 bases not matched to a gene. The CDR3 totals 17 residues. The CDR3 DNA sequence: TGTGCCATCAGCGGAAGCGGGACTAGCGAGTACGCAGATACGCAGTATTTT. This sequence encodes CAISGSGTSEYADTQYF.

The V gene is TRBV27, the J gene TRBJ1-5; D gene ambiguous. The CDR3 contains 15 residues. Germline V gene lookup returns CDR1 MNHEY and CDR2 SMNVEV (reference sequence). Trimming cost V 6 bases and J 0 bases, with 12 bases left between them. In DNA, the CDR3 is TGTGCCAGCAGCCTTAGACGGGATAGCAATCAGCCCCAGCATTTT. Translating it yields CASSLRRDSNQPQHF.

The chain recombines TRBV25-1 with TRBJ1-1, with TRBD1 matching 7 bases. The trim removed 5 bases at V and 1 base at J, leaving 7 bases unmatched. The CDR3 is 15 residues long. Germline V gene data show CDR1 as MGHDK and CDR2 as SYGVNS. CDR3 sequence reads: CASSPKTGENTEAFF. In nucleotides, the CDR3 is TGTGCCAGCAGTCCGAAAACAGGGGAGAACACTGAAGCTTTCTTT.

The chain recombines TRBV10-1 with TRBJ2-1, with TRBD2 identical over 7 bases. The CDR3 has 13 residues. V gave up 4 bases and J gave up 8 bases; unmatched junction bases: 5. The germline V gene encodes CDR1 WNHNN and CDR2 SYGVQD (reference sequence). CDR3: CASSGLAVDEQFF. The CDR3 coding sequence is TGCGCCAGCAGTGGGCTAGCGGTGGATGAGCAGTTCTTC.

The chain links TRBV2 to TRBJ2-1; D remains ambiguous. The germline V gene encodes CDR1 SNHLY and CDR2 FYNNEI. The length of the CDR3 is 14 residues. With 6 bases removed from V and 7 bases from J, the gap between germline ends came to 16 bases. CDR3 nucleotides: TGTGCCAGCAGAACCGCAGGTCCCCAGAATGAGCAGTTCTTC. Protein sequence: CASRTAGPQNEQFF.

The chain employs TRBV5-4 and TRBJ2-1; TRBD2 matches at 15 bases. CDR1 is SGHNT, CDR2 YYREEE, per germline (reference sequence). The ends lost 3 bases at V and 6 bases at J; junction bases unmatched: 10. The CDR3 loop spans 18 amino acids. CDR3 nucleotides: TGTGCCAGCAGCTGGACTAGCGGGAGGGCCTTTAGGCCCAATGAGCAGTTCTTC. Translating it yields CASSWTSGRAFRPNEQFF.

The chain recombines TRBV5-6 with TRBJ2-1, with TRBD2 identical over 9 bases. The V segment lost 4 bases and the J segment 2 bases; nucleotides outside the gene matches: 4. Germline V gives CDR1 SGHDT, CDR2 YYEEEE. The CDR3 contains 15 residues. The CDR3 DNA is TGTGCCAGCAGCGGCGGGACTAGCCCCTACAATGAGCAGTTCTTC. This encodes CASSGGTSPYNEQFF.

V usage is TRBV18 and J usage is TRBJ2-7; TRBD1 might be the D (5 bases). Between the trimmed V and J ends, which lost 6 bases and 3 bases, there was a span of 9 bases. The CDR3 has 12 amino acids. CDR1 and CDR2 (germline): KGHSH, LQKENI. The CDR3, as DNA: TGTGCCAGCTCGGCAGGGTACTACGAGCAGTACTTC. It is translated as CASSAGYYEQYF.

This chain links TRBV5-8 with TRBJ2-1, with 10 bases matching TRBD1. The CDR3 runs to 17 residues. V gave up 1 base and J gave up 10 bases; unmatched junction bases: 14. CDR1 and CDR2 from the germline V gene are SGHTS and YDEGEE. The CDR3 coding sequence is TGTGCCAGCAGCTTGTGCTGGGACAGGGGTTTTTTCGGGGAGCAGTTCTTC. Protein: CASSLCWDRGFFGEQFF.

This chain joins TRBV27 and TRBJ2-7; 11 nucleotides match TRBD1. Losses at the gene ends were 5 bases for V and 2 bases for J; bases not matched to a gene: 11. The CDR3 covers 17 residues. CDR1 is MNHEY and CDR2 is SMNVEV in the germline V gene (reference sequence). Here the CDR3 reads CASSPPPDRGPPYEQYF. The CDR3 bases are TGTGCCAGCAGTCCGCCCCCGGACAGGGGGCCTCCCTACGAGCAGTACTTC.